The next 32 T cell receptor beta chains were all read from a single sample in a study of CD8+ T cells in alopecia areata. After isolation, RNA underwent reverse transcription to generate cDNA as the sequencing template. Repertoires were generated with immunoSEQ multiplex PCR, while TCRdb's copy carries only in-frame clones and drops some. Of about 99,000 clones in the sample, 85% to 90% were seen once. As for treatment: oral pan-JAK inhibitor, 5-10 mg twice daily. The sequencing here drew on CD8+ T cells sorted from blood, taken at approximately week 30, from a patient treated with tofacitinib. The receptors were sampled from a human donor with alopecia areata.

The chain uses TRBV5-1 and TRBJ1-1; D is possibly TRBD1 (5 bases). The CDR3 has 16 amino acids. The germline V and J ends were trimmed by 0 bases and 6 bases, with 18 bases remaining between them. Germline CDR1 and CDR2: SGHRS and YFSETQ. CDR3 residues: CASSLADTSLVAEAFF. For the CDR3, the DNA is TGCGCCAGCAGCTTGGCGGACACTTCCCTGGTGGCTGAAGCTTTCTTT.

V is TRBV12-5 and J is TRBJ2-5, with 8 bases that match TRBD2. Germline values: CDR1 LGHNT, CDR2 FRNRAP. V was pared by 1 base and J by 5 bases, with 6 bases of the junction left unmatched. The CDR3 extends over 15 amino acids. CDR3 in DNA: TGTGCTAGTGGTTTGGGTCCTAAGCGGGAGGAGACCCAGTACTTC. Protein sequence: CASGLGPKREETQYF.

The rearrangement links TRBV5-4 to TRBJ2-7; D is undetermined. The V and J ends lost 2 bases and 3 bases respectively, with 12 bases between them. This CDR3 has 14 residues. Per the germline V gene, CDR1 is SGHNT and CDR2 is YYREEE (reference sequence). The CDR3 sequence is CASSLKGARYEQYF. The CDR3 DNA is TGTGCCAGCAGCTTAAAGGGTGCACGCTACGAGCAGTACTTC.

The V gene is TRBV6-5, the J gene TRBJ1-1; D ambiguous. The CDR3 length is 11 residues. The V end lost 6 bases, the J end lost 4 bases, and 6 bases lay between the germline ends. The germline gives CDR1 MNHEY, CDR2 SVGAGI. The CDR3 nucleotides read TGTGCCAGCAGGGAGGGCACTGAAGCTTTCTTT. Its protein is CASREGTEAFF.

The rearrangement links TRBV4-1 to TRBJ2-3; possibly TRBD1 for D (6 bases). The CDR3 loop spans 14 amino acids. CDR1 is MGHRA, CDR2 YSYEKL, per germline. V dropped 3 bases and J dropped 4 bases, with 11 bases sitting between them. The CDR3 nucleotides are TGCGCCAGCAGCCACAATACAGGGTCAGATACGCAGTATTTT. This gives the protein CASSHNTGSDTQYF.

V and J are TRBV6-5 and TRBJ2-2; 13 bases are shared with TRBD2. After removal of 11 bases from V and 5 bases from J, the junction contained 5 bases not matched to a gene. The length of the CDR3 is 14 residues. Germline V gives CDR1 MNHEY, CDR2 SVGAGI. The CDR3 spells CASGLAGATGELFF. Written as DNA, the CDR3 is TGTGCCTCCGGACTAGCGGGAGCTACCGGGGAGCTGTTTTTT.

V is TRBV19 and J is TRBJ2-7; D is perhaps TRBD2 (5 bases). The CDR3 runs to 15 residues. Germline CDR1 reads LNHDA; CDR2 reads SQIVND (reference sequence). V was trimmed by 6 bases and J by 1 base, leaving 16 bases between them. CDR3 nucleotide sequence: TGTGCCAGTAGCCCCGGTGTGGGAGAATCCTACGAGCAGTACTTC. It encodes CASSPGVGESYEQYF.

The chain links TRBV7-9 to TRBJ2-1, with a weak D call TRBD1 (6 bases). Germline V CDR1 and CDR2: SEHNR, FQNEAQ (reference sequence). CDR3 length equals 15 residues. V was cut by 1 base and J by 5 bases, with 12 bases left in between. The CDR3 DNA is TGTGCCAGCAGCTTAGTGGGGGCCGCCAACAATGAGCAGTTCTTC. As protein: CASSLVGAANNEQFF. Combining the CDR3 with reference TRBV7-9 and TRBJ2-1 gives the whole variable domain DTGVSQNPRHKITKRGQNVTFRCDPISEHNRLYWYRQTLGQGPEFLTYFQNEAQLEKSRLLSDRFSAERPKGSFSTLEIQRTEQGDSAMYLCASSLVGAANNEQFFGPGTRLTVL.

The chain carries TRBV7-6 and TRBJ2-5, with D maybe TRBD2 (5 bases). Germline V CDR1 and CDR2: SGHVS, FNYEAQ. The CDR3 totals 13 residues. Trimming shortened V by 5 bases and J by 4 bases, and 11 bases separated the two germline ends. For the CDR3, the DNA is TGTGCCAGCAGCGATACTAGTTTAGAGACCCAGTACTTC. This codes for CASSDTSLETQYF. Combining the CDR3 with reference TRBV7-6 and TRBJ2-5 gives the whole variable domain GAGVSQSPRYKVTKRGQDVALRCDPISGHVSLYWYRQALGQGPEFLTYFNYEAQQDKSGLPNDRFSAERPEGSISTLTIQRTEQRDSAMYRCASSDTSLETQYFGPGTRLLVL.

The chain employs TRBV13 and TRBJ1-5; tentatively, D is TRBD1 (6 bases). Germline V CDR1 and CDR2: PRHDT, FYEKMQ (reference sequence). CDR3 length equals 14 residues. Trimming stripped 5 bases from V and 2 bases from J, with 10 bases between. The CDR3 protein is CASSQGFGNQPQHF. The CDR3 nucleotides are TGTGCCAGCAGCCAGGGGTTCGGCAATCAGCCCCAGCATTTT.

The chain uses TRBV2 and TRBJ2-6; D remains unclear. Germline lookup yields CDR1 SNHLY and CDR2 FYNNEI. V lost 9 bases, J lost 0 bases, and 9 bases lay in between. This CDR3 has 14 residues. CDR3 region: CAREKVSGANVLTF. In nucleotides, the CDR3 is TGTGCCAGAGAAAAGGTCTCTGGGGCCAACGTCCTGACTTTC. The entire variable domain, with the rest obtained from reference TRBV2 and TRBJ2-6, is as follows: EPEVTQTPSHQVTQMGQEVILRCVPISNHLYFYWYRQILGQKVEFLVSFYNNEISEKSEIFDDQFSVERPDGSNFTLKIRSTKLEDSAMYFCAREKVSGANVLTFGAGSRLTVL.

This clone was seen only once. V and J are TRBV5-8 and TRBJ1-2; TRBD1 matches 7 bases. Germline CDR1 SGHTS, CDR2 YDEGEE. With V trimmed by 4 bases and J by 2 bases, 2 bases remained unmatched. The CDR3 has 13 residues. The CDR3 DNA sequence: TGTGCCAGCAGCGGACAGGCAAACTATGGCTACACCTTC. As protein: CASSGQANYGYTF.

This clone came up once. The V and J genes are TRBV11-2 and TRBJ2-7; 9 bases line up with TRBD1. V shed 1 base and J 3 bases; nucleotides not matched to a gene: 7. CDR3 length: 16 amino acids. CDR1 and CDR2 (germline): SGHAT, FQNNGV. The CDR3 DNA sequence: TGTGCCAGCAGCTTAGTCCCGGGACAGGGACTCTACGAGCAGTACTTC. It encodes CASSLVPGQGLYEQYF.

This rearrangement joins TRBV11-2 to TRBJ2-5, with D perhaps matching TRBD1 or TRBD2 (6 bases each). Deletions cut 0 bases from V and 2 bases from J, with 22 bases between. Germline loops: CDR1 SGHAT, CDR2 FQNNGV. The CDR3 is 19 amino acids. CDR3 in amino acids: CASSLDGGRTMGAQETQYF. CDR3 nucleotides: TGTGCCAGCAGCTTAGATGGTGGGCGGACTATGGGGGCACAAGAGACCCAGTACTTC.

In DNA, the CDR3 is TGCAGCGTTGTGCCCCACACAGGGGGAGGAAACACCATATATTTT. It specifies CSVVPHTGGGNTIYF. This chain joins TRBV29-1 and TRBJ1-3, with TRBD1 matching over 8 bases. CDR3 length equals 15 residues. The ends lost 4 bases at V and 4 bases at J; junction bases unmatched: 9. CDR1 is SQVTM, CDR2 ANQGSEA, per germline.

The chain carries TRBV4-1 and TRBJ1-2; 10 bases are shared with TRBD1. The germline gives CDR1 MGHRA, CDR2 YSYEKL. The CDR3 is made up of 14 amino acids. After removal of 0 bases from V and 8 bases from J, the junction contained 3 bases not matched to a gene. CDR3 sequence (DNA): TGCGCCAGCAGCCAAGATGGGACAGGGGTCGGCTACACCTTC. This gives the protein CASSQDGTGVGYTF.

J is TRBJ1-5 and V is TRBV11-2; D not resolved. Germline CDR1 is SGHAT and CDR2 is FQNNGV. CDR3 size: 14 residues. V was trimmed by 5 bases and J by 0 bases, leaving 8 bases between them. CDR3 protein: CASSRGDSNQPQHF. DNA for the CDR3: TGTGCCAGCAGCCGCGGGGATAGCAATCAGCCCCAGCATTTT. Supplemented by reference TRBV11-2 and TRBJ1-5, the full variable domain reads EAGVAQSPRYKIIEKRQSVAFWCNPISGHATLYWYQQILGQGPKLLIQFQNNGVVDDSQLPKDRFSAERLKGVDSTLKIQPAKLEDSAVYLCASSRGDSNQPQHFGDGTRLSIL.

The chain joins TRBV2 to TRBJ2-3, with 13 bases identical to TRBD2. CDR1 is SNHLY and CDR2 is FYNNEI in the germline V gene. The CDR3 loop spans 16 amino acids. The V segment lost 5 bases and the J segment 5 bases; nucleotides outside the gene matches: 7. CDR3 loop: CASSHTSGGAGDTQYF. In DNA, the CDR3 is TGTGCCAGCAGTCATACTAGCGGGGGGGCCGGAGATACGCAGTATTTT.

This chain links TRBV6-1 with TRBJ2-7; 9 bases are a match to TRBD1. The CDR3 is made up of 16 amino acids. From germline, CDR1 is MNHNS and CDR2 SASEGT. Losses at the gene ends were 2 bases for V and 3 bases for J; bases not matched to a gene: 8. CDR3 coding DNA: TGTGCCAGCAGTGAACATCGCGGGACAGGGAACTACGAGCAGTACTTC. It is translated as CASSEHRGTGNYEQYF.

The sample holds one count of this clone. The DNA of the CDR3 is TGTGCCAGCAGTTTATCAGGGGGCTACGAGCAGTACTTC. It codes for CASSLSGGYEQYF. The rearrangement uses TRBV27 and TRBJ2-7, with D possibly matching TRBD1 (6 bases). Per germline, CDR1 MNHEY and CDR2 SMNVEV (reference sequence). The V end was cut by 0 bases, the J end by 3 bases, with 6 bases between. The CDR3 has 13 residues.

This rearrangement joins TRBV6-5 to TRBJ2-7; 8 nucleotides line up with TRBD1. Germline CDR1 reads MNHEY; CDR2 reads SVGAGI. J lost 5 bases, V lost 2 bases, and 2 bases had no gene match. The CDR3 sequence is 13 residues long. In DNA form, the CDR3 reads TGTGCCAGCAGTTACACGACAGGGGACGAGCAGTACTTC. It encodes CASSYTTGDEQYF.

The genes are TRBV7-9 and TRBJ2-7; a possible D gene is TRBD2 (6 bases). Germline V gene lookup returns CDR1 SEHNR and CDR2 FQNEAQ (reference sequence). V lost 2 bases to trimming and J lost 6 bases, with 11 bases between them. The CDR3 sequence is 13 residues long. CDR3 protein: CASSLWGGAEQYF. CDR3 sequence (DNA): TGTGCCAGCAGCTTATGGGGCGGGGCCGAGCAGTACTTC.

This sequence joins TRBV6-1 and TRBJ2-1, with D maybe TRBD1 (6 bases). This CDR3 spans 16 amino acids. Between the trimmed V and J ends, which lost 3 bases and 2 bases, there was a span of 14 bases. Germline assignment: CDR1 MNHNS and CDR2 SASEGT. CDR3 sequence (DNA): TGTGCCAGCAGTGAGGGTTCGGGACAAACCTACAATGAGCAGTTCTTC. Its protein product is CASSEGSGQTYNEQFF.

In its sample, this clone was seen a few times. CDR3 in DNA: TGCAGCGTTGAGACTGGGACAGGCTACAATGAGCAGTTCTTC. Translated: CSVETGTGYNEQFF. The chain links TRBV29-1 to TRBJ2-1; 8 bases fit TRBD1. CDR3 length: 14 amino acids. Germline V gene sequence: CDR1 SQVTM, CDR2 ANQGSEA. V dropped 3 bases and J dropped 3; count of bases not matched to a gene: 4.

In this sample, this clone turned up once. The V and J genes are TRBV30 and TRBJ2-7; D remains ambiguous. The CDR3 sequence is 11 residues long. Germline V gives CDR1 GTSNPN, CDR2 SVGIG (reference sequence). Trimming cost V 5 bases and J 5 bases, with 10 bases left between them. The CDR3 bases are TGTGCCTGGGAGAGGTGGAACGAGCAGTACTTC. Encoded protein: CAWERWNEQYF.

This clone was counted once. The chain's CDR3 is CASSTGTEEYF. CDR3 in DNA: TGTGCCAGCAGTACCGGGACAGAAGAGTACTTC. This sequence joins TRBV28 and TRBJ2-7; 7 bases align to TRBD1. Germline-derived CDR1 and CDR2 are MDHEN and SYDVKM. The CDR3 has 11 amino acids. V was clipped by 5 bases and J by 11 bases; unmatched bases: 6.

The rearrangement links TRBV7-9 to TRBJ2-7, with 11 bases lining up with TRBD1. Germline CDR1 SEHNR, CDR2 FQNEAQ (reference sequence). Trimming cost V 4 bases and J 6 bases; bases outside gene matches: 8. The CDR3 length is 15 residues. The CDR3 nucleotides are TGTGCCAGCAGCTCGTCCGGGACAGGGGGTAGCGAGCAGTACTTC. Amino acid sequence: CASSSSGTGGSEQYF.

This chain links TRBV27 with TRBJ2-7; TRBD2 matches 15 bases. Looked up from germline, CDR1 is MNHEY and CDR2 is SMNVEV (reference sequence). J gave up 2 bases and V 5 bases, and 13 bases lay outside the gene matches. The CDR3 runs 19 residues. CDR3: CASSIHRTSGGAVPYEQYF. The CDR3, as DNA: TGTGCCAGCAGTATCCACCGGACTAGCGGGGGGGCCGTCCCCTACGAGCAGTACTTC.

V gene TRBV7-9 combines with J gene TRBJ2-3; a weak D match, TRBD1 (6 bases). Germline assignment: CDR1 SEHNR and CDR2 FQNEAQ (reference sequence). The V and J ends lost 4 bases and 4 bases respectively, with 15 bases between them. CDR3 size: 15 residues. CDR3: CASSYSSGVSDTQYF. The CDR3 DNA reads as TGTGCCAGCAGCTACTCATCAGGGGTTTCAGATACGCAGTATTTT. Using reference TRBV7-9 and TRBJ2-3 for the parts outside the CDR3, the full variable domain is DTGVSQNPRHKITKRGQNVTFRCDPISEHNRLYWYRQTLGQGPEFLTYFQNEAQLEKSRLLSDRFSAERPKGSFSTLEIQRTEQGDSAMYLCASSYSSGVSDTQYFGPGTRLTVL.

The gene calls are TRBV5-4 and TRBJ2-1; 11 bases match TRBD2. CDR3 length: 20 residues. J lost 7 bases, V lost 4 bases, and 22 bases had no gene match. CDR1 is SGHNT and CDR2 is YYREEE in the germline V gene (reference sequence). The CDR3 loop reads CASSPPGSSGGPLSRNEQFF. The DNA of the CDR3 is TGTGCCAGCAGCCCCCCAGGCTCTAGCGGGGGGCCCCTTTCTCGGAATGAGCAGTTCTTC.

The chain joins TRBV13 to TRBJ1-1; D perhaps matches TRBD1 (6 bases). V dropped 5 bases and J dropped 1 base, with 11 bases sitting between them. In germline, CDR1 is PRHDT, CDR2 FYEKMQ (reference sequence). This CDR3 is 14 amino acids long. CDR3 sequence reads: CASSAWDKNTEAFF. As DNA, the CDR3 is TGTGCCAGCAGCGCCTGGGACAAGAACACTGAAGCTTTCTTT. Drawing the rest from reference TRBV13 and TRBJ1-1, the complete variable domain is AAGVIQSPRHLIKEKRETATLKCYPIPRHDTVYWYQQGPGQDPQFLISFYEKMQSDKGSIPDRFSAQQFSDYHSELNMSSLELGDSALYFCASSAWDKNTEAFFGQGTRLTVV.

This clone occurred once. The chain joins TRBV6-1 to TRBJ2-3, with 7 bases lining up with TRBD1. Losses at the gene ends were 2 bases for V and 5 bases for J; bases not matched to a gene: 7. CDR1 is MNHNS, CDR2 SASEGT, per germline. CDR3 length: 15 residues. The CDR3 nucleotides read TGTGCCAGCAGTGAATTGACAGGGCCAAGAGATACGCAGTATTTT. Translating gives CASSELTGPRDTQYF.